What follows are 10 T cell receptor beta chains derived from one specimen sequenced in a study of response to subunit inactivated influenza vaccine. TCRdb re-called the RT-PCR reads through MiXCR, storing one row per CDR3 protein. Of about 500,000 distinct CDR3 sequences in the sample, approximately 15% were seen once. This specimen was CD4+ T cells sorted from PBMCs, taken less than 25 months after vaccination. These receptors all come from a man aged 50 to 69 who received an inactivated influenza vaccine.

The rearrangement uses TRBV27 and TRBJ2-2; D call uncertain. Trimming took off 3 bases at V and 3 bases at J, with 14 bases between the two ends. CDR1 and CDR2 (germline): MNHEY, SMNVEV (reference sequence). This CDR3 spans 16 amino acids. The CDR3 DNA reads TGTGCCAGCAGTTTCGGTTATGGCGGATACACCGGGGAGCTGTTTTTT. It encodes CASSFGYGGYTGELFF.

This clonotype has just a few counts. The J gene is TRBJ1-6, the V gene TRBV20-1; D not certain. Trimming took 7 bases from V and 7 from J, leaving 11 bases between them. The CDR3 contains 12 residues. Germline lookup yields CDR1 DFQATT and CDR2 SNEGSKA (reference sequence). CDR3 DNA sequence: TGCAGTGTCACCACTAAAAATTCACCCCTCCACTTT. This sequence encodes CSVTTKNSPLHF.

This clonotype was recorded at least ten times. The chain links TRBV12-3 or TRBV12-4 to TRBJ2-7, with D perhaps TRBD1 (7 bases). This CDR3 comprises 14 residues. The V and J ends lost 6 bases and 5 bases respectively, with 17 bases between them. The CDR3 is CASSPSTGRNEQYF. The CDR3 nucleotides read TGTGCCAGCAGCCCCTCGACAGGGAGGAACGAGCAGTACTTC.

This clonotype has more than one count but fewer than ten. The chain recombines TRBV4-3 with TRBJ2-7, with TRBD1 identical over 10 bases. CDR1 and CDR2 (germline): LGHNA, YSLEER. Trimming at V came to 2 bases and at J to 3 bases, leaving 4 bases not matched to a gene. There are 15 residues in the CDR3. Written as DNA, the CDR3 is TGCGCCAGCAGCCAAAGGGACAGGGGATTCTACGAGCAGTACTTC. Residues: CASSQRDRGFYEQYF.

Concerning this clonotype itself: Mismatch with germline at one junction end may stem from a read error. The chain is built from TRBV7-2 and TRBJ2-1, with a tentative D call TRBD1 (6 bases). The CDR3 covers 15 residues. Germline lookup yields CDR1 SGHTA and CDR2 FQGNSA. The CDR3 loop reads CASSFSGERVNEQFF. The CDR3 nucleotides are TGTGCCAGCAGCTTTTCAGGGGAAAGGGTCAATGAACAGTTCTTC.

J is TRBJ1-2 and V is TRBV28; D is uncertain. With 3 bases removed from V and 4 bases from J, the gap between germline ends came to 12 bases. Germline V lookup: CDR1 MDHEN, CDR2 SYDVKM. This CDR3 comprises 14 residues. The CDR3 sequence is CASSLSRKGYGYTF. Here the CDR3 DNA reads TGTGCCAGCAGTTTGTCGAGAAAAGGCTATGGCTACACCTTC.

This clonotype was counted only a few times. The chain's CDR3 is CASSLAKDIQYF. The CDR3 DNA sequence: TGTGCCAGCAGCTTAGCAAAGGACATTCAGTACTTC. The rearrangement uses TRBV7-2 and TRBJ2-4, with D uncertain. This CDR3 comprises 12 residues. Per germline, CDR1 SGHTA and CDR2 FQGNSA. Trimming took off 0 bases at V and 8 bases at J, with 5 bases between the two ends.

This rearrangement joins TRBV7-6 to TRBJ2-2; D possibly corresponds to TRBD1 (6 bases). The V end lost 5 bases, the J end lost 5 bases, and 12 bases lay between the germline ends. There are 14 residues in the CDR3. CDR1 is SGHVS, CDR2 FNYEAQ, per germline. This CDR3 reads CASSPGQMTGELFF. As DNA, the CDR3 is TGTGCCAGCAGCCCCGGACAGATGACCGGGGAGCTGTTTTTT. The entire variable domain, with the rest obtained from reference TRBV7-6 and TRBJ2-2, is as follows: GAGVSQSPRYKVTKRGQDVALRCDPISGHVSLYWYRQALGQGPEFLTYFNYEAQQDKSGLPNDRFSAERPEGSISTLTIQRTEQRDSAMYRCASSPGQMTGELFFGEGSRLTVL.

The J gene is TRBJ2-7, the V gene TRBV3-1; D gene uncertain. The CDR3 is 13 residues long. V gave up 1 base and J gave up 5 bases, with 9 bases separating them. The V gene's germline CDR1 is LGHDT and CDR2 YNNKEL (reference sequence). The CDR3: CASSQVYGDEQYF. Written as DNA, the CDR3 is TGTGCCAGCAGCCAAGTTTATGGAGACGAGCAGTACTTC.

The chain couples TRBV6-2 or TRBV6-3 to TRBJ2-1; 9 bases line up with TRBD2. CDR1 is MNHEY, CDR2 SVGEGT, per germline. With V trimmed by 8 bases and J by 4 bases, 3 bases remained unmatched. There are 13 residues in the CDR3. CDR3 amino acids: CASGLARYNEQFF. Here the CDR3 DNA reads TGTGCCAGCGGACTAGCGCGTTACAATGAGCAGTTCTTC.